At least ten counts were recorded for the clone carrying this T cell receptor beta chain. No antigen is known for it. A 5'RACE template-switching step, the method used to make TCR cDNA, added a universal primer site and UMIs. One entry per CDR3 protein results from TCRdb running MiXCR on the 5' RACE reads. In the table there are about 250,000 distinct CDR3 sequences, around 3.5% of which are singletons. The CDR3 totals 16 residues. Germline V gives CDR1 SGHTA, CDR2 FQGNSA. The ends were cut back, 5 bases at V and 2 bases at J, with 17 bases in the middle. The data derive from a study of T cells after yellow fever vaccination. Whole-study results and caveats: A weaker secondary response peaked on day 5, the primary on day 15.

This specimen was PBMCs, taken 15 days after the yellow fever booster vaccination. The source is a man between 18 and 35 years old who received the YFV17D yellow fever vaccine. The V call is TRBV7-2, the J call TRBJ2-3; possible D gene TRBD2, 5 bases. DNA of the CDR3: TGTGCCAGCAGCAACCATCAGACTACCAACACAGATACGCAGTATTTT. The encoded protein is CASSNHQTTNTDTQYF.